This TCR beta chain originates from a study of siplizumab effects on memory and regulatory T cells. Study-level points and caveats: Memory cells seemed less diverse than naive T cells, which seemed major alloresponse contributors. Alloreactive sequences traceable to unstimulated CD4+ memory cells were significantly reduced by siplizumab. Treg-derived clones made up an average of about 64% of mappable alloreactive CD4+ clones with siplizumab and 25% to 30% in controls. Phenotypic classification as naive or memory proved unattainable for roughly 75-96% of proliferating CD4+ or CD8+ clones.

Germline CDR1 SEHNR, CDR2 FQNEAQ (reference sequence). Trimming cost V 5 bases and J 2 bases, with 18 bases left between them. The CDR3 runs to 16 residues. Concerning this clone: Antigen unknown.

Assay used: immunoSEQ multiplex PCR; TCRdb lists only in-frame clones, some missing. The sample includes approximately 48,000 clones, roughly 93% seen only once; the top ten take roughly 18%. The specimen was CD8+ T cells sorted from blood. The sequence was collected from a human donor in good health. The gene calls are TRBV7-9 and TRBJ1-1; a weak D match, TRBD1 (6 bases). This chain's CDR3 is CASSHYVGTSNTEAFF. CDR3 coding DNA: TGTGCCAGCAGCCACTACGTAGGGACAAGCAACACTGAAGCTTTCTTT.